This T cell receptor beta chain was retrieved from a study of early T cells in non-severe SARS-CoV-2 infection. Study results and caveats: Private and CD4 specificities were missed by VDJdb matching, skewed to anti-spike CD8.

The germline CDR1 and CDR2 sequences are MNHEY and SVGEGT. CDR3 size: 14 residues. The ends were cut back, 2 bases at V and 2 bases at J, with 8 bases in the middle. TCRdb redid the calling of the 5' RACE reads with MiXCR, one entry per CDR3 protein. The profile shows 50,000 to 60,000 distinct CDR3 sequences, about 10% of them singletons. Concerning this clonotype itself: What it recognizes is unknown.

The V call is TRBV6-2 or TRBV6-3, the J call TRBJ2-3, with D unclear. This TCR derives from an adult who was a healthcare worker with PCR-confirmed SARS-CoV-2 infection or an uninfected control (not recorded which). Sequenced sample: whole blood. The CDR3 bases are TGTGCCAGCAGTTACCTTTATTCCACAGATACGCAGTATTTT. It yields the protein CASSYLYSTDTQYF.